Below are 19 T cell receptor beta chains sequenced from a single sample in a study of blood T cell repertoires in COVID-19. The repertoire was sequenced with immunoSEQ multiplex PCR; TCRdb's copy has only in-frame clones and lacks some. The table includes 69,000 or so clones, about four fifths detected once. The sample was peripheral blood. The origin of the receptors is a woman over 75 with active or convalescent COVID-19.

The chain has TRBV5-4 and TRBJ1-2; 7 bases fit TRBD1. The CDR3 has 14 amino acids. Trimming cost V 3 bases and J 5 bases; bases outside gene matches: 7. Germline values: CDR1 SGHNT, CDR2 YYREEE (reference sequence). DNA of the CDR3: TGTGCCAGCAGCTCCGGGACAGAAAAGTATGGCTACACCTTC. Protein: CASSSGTEKYGYTF.

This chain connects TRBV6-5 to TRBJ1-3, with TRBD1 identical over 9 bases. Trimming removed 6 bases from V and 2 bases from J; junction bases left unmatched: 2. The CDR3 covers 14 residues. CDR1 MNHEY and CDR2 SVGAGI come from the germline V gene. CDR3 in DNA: TGTGCCAGCAGCCGGACAGGGGCTGGAAACACCATATATTTT. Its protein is CASSRTGAGNTIYF.

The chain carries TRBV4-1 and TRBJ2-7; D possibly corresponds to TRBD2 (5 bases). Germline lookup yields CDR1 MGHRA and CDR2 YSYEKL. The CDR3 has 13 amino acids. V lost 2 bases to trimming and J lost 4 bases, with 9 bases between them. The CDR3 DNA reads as TGCGCCAGCAGCCAATGGGAGCAGTACGAGCAGTACTTC. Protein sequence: CASSQWEQYEQYF.

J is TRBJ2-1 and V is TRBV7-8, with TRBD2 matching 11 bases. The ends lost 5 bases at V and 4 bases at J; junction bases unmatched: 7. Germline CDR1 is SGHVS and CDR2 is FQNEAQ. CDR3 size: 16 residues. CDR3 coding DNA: TGTGCCAGCAGCATTACCGGGACTAGCGGTTACAATGAGCAGTTCTTC. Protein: CASSITGTSGYNEQFF.

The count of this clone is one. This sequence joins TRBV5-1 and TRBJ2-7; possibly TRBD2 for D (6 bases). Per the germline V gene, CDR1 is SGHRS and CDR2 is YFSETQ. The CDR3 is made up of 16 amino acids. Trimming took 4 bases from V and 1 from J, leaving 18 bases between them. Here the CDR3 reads CASSREIGGISYEQYF. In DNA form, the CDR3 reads TGCGCCAGCAGCCGGGAGATTGGGGGGATTTCCTACGAGCAGTACTTC. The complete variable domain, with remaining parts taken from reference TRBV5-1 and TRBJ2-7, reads KAGVTQTPRYLIKTRGQQVTLSCSPISGHRSVSWYQQTPGQGLQFLFEYFSETQRNKGNFPGRFSGRQFSNSRSEMNVSTLELGDSALYLCASSREIGGISYEQYFGPGTRLTVT.

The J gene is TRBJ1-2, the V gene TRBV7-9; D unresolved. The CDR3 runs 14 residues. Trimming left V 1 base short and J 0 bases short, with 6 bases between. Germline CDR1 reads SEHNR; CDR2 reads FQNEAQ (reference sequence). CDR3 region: CASSLELANYGYTF. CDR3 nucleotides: TGTGCCAGCAGCTTAGAACTAGCTAACTATGGCTACACCTTC.

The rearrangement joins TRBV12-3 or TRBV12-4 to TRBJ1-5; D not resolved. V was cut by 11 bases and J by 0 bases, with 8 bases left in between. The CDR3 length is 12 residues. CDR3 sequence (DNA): TGTGCCTCGCGATATAGCAATCAGCCCCAGCATTTT. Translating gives CASRYSNQPQHF.

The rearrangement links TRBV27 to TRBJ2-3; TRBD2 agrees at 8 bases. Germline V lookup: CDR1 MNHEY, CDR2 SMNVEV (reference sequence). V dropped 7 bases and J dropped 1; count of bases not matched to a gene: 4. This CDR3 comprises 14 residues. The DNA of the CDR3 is TGTGCCAGCATGATCGGGGGGGGCACAGATACGCAGTATTTT. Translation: CASMIGGGTDTQYF.

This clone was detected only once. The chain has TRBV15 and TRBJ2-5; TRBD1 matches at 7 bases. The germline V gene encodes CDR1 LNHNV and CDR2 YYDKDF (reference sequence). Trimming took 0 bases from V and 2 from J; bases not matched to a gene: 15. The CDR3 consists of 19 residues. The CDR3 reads CATSRDRPFEGARQETQYF. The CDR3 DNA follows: TGTGCCACCAGCAGAGATCGGCCCTTTGAGGGGGCGCGTCAAGAGACCCAGTACTTC.

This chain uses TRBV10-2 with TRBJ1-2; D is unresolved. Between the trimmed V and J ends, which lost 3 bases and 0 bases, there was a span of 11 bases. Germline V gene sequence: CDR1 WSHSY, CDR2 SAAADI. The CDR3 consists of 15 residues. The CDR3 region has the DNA TGCGCCAGCAGTGATGAGAGGCCCCCTAACTATGGCTACACCTTC. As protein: CASSDERPPNYGYTF.

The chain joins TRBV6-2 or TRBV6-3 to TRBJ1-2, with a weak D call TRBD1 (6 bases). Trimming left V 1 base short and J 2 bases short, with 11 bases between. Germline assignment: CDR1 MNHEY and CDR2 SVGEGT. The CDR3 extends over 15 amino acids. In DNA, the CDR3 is TGTGCCAGCAGTTACTTTTCAGGGGCGAACTATGGCTACACCTTC. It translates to CASSYFSGANYGYTF.

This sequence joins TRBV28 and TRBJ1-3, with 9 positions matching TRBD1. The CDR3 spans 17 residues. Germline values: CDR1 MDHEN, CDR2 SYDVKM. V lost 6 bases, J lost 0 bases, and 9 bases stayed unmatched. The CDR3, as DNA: TGTGCCAGCAGACGGACAGGGGCTCTGAGCTCTGGAAACACCATATATTTT. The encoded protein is CASRRTGALSSGNTIYF.

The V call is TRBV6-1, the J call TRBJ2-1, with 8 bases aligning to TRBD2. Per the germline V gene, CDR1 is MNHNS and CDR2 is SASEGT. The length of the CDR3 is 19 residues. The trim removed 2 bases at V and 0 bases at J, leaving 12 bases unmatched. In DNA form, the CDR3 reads TGTGCCAGCAGTGAAAGCGGGGGAGGGATGACGAGCTCCTACAATGAGCAGTTCTTC. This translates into CASSESGGGMTSSYNEQFF.

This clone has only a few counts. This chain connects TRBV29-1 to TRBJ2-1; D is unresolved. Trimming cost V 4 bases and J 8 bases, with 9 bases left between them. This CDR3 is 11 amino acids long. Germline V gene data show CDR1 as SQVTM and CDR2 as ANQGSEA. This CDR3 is CSVVTVYEQFF. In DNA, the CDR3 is TGCAGCGTTGTTACGGTATATGAGCAGTTCTTC.

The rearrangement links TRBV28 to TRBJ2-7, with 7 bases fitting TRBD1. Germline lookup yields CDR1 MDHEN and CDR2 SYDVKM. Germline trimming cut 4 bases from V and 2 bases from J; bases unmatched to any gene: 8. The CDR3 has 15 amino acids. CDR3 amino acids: CASSSLGQNPYEQYF. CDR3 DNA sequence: TGTGCCAGCAGTTCTTTGGGACAGAACCCCTACGAGCAGTACTTC.

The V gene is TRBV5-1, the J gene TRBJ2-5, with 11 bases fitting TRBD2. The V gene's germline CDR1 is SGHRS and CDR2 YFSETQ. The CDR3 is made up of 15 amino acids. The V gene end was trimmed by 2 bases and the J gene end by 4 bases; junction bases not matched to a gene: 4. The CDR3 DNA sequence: TGCGCCAGCAGCTTAAATAGCGGGAGGGTAGAGACCCAGTACTTC. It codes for CASSLNSGRVETQYF.

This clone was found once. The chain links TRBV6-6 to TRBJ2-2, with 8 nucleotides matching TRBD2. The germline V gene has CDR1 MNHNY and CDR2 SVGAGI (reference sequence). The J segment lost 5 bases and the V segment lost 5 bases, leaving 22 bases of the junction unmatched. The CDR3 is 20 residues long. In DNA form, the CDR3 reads TGTGCCAGCAGTCCGAGAGGGGCACCGGGACTAGTAGTAGTGACCGGGGAGCTGTTTTTT. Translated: CASSPRGAPGLVVVTGELFF.

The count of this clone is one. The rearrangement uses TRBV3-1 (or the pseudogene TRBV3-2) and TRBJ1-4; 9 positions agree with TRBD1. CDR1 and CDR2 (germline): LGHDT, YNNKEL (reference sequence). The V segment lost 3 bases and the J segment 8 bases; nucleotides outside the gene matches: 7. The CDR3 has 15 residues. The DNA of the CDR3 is TGTGCCAGCAGCCAGGCGAAGGACAGGGGCGAAAAACTGTTTTTT. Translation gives CASSQAKDRGEKLFF.

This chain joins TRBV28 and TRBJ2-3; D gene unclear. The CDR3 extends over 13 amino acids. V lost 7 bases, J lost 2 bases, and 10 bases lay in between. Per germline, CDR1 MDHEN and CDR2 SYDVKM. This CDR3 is CASMGTYTDTQYF. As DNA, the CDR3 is TGTGCCAGCATGGGCACATACACAGATACGCAGTATTTT.